The clone carrying this T cell receptor beta chain turned up a few times. What it recognizes is unknown. This sample is drawn from a study of CD8 T cells in ankylosing spondylitis. Notes on the study in general: Significant enrichment of disease-linked clones was reportedly seen in matched ankylosing spondylitis synovial fluid. Peripheral blood held disease-linked clones only at relatively low frequency, and these were CD8+. Made up of about eight highly homologous variants, a TCR beta motif appeared characteristic of ankylosing spondylitis blood.

Losses at the gene ends were 0 bases for V and 5 bases for J; bases not matched to a gene: 6. The germline V gene encodes CDR1 SGHRS and CDR2 YFSETQ. This CDR3 region has 15 residues. By quantitative 5'-RACE with molecular barcodes, the TCR beta libraries were made. TCRdb fed the 5' RACE reads into MiXCR, producing one record per CDR3 protein. This repertoire shows over 400,000 distinct CDR3 sequences, roughly 26% found once; its top ten account for about 0.89%. V and J are TRBV5-1 and TRBJ1-1, with TRBD1 identical over 8 bases. This receptor was obtained from a male donor with ankylosing spondylitis. Sequenced: blood, either unsorted or a sorted T cell fraction (not recorded which). In DNA, the CDR3 is TGCGCCAGCAGCTTGGTTGGACAGGGAGAGACTGAAGCTTTCTTT. Encoded protein: CASSLVGQGETEAFF.